This record concerns one T cell receptor (beta chain) sequence. These data belong to a study of blood T cell repertoires in COVID-19. The CDR3 sequence is 14 residues long. Trimming cost V 2 bases and J 7 bases, with 12 bases left between them. Germline values: CDR1 SGHTA, CDR2 FQGTGA. Sequenced by immunoSEQ multiplex PCR; TCRdb stores in-frame clones only, minus some. In the table there are fewer than 350,000 clones, approximately 86% of which are singletons. The J gene is TRBJ2-1, the V gene TRBV7-3, with TRBD1 as a possible D gene (5 bases). The source of this sequence is a man aged 40-49 years with active or convalescent COVID-19. The sequenced sample was peripheral blood. The DNA for the CDR3 is TGTGCCAGCAGCTTAGTCGGCAGGGAAAATGAGCAGTTCTTC. This translates into CASSLVGRENEQFF.